This T cell receptor beta chain was sequenced in a study of blood T cell repertoires in COVID-19. Turning to the study itself: Sites across the United States, Italy and Spain contributed samples from acute and convalescent COVID-19.

V lost 8 bases, J lost 0 bases, and 10 bases lay in between. Germline-derived CDR1 and CDR2 are SNHLY and FYNNEI. This CDR3 is built from 13 residues. Those enrolled in Seattle joined during active infection and were followed longitudinally afterward. In the authors' methods: Amplification of reference gene primers provided the estimated nucleated cell counts. Profiled with immunoSEQ multiplex PCR; TCRdb holds only in-frame clones, not every one. That table gives V, J and clone size, and the DNA gave D and trimming. The sample consists of 150,000 to 200,000 clones, more than 85% of them appearing once.

This chain connects TRBV2 to TRBJ1-2; D perhaps matches TRBD1 (5 bases). The source of this sequence is a woman aged 55-70 years with COVID-19, enrolled during active disease. Sequenced sample: peripheral blood. The CDR3 DNA is TGTGCCAGCTTTCCAGGGACTAACTATGGCTACACCTTC. Its translation is CASFPGTNYGYTF.